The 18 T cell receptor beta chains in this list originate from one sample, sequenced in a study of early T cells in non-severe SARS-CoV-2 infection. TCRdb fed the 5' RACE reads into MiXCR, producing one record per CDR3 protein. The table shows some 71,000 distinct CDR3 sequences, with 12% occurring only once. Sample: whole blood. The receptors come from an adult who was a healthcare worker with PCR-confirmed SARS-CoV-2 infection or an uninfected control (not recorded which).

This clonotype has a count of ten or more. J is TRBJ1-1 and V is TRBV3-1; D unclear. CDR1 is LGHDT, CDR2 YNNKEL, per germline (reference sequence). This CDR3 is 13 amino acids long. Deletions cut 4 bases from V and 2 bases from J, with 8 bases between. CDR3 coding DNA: TGTGCCAGCAGCCGAAGTCTAAACACTGAAGCTTTCTTT. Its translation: CASSRSLNTEAFF.

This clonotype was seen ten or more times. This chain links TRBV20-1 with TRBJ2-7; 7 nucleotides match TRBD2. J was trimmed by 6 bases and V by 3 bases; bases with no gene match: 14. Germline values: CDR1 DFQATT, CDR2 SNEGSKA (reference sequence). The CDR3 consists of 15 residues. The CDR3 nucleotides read TGCAGTGCTAGTCCATTTGGCGCGGGGGAGGGCGAGCAGTACTTC. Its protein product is CSASPFGAGEGEQYF.

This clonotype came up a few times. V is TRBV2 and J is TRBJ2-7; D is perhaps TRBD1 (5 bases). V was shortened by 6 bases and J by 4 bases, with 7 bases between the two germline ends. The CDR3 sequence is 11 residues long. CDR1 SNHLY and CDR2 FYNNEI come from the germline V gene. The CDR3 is CASRGEYEQYF. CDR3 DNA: TGTGCCAGCAGAGGGGAATACGAGCAGTACTTC.

This chain's CDR3 is CASRDYSYEQYF. CDR3 DNA sequence: TGCGCCAGCAGGGATTACTCCTACGAGCAGTACTTC. This chain joins TRBV4-1 and TRBJ2-7; D not certain. Germline CDR1 reads MGHRA; CDR2 reads YSYEKL. There are 12 residues in the CDR3. The V end was cut by 6 bases, the J end by 0 bases, with 6 bases between.

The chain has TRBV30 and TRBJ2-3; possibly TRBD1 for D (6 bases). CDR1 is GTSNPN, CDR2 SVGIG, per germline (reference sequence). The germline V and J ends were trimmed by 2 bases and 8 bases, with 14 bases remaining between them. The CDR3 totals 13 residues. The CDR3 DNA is TGTGCCTGGAGTTCACTTAACAGGGTTACGCAGTATTTT. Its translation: CAWSSLNRVTQYF.

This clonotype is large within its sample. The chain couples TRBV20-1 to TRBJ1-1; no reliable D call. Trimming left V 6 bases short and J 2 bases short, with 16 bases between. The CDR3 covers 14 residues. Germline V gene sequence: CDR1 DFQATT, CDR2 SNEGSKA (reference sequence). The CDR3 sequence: CSAPFRYTNTEAFF. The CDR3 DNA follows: TGCAGTGCCCCCTTCAGATACACCAACACTGAAGCTTTCTTT.

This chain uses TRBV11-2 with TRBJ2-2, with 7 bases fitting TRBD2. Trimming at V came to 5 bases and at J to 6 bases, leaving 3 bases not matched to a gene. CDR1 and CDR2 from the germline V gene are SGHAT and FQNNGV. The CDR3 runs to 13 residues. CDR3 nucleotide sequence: TGTGCCAGCAGCCGCCGGGGGGCCGGGGAGCTGTTTTTT. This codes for CASSRRGAGELFF.

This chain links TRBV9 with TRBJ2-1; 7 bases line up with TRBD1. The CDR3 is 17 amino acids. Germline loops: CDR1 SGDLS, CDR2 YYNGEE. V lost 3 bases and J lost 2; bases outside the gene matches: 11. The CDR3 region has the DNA TGTGCCAGCAGCGAACCCCCTGGGGGACAGACCTACAATGAGCAGTTCTTC. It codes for CASSEPPGGQTYNEQFF.

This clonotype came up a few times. CDR3 DNA sequence: TGTGCCAGCAGTTTAGGTCGGGCCGGTCAAGAGACCCAGTACTTC. It specifies CASSLGRAGQETQYF. The rearrangement joins TRBV12-3 or TRBV12-4 to TRBJ2-5; no definite D call. The CDR3 extends over 15 amino acids. V lost 1 base and J lost 2, with 11 bases in between.

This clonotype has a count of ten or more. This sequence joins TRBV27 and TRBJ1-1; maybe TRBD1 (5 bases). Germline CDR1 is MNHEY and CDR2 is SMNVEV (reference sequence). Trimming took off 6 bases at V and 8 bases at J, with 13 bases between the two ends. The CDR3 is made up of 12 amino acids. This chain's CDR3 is CASSSGGAEAFF. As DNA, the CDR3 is TGTGCCAGCAGCTCCGGTGGGGCCGAAGCTTTCTTT.

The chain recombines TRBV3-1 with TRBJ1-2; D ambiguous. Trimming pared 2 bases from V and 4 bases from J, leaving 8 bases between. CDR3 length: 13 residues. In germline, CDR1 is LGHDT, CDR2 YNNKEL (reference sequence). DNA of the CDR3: TGTGCCAGCAGCCAAAATTCCCGCTATGGCTACACCTTC. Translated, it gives CASSQNSRYGYTF.

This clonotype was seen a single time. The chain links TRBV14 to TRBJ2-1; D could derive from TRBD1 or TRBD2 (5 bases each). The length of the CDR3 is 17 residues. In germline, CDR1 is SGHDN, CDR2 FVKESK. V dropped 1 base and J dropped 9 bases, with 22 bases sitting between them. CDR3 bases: TGTGCCAGCAGCCAAGCTATCGTGAGGGGCCTCGACGTTGAGCAGTTCTTC. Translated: CASSQAIVRGLDVEQFF.

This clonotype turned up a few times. DNA of the CDR3: TGTGCCAGCAGCTCCAGGACAGGGTCCCATGGCTACACCTTC. Protein: CASSSRTGSHGYTF. V and J are TRBV11-2 and TRBJ1-2; 8 bases fit TRBD1. CDR3 length: 14 residues. CDR1 is SGHAT, CDR2 FQNNGV, per germline. V lost 4 bases to trimming and J lost 6 bases; unmatched junction nucleotides: 7. The whole variable domain, filled in from reference TRBV11-2 and TRBJ1-2, reads EAGVAQSPRYKIIEKRQSVAFWCNPISGHATLYWYQQILGQGPKLLIQFQNNGVVDDSQLPKDRFSAERLKGVDSTLKIQPAKLEDSAVYLCASSSRTGSHGYTFGSGTRLTVV.

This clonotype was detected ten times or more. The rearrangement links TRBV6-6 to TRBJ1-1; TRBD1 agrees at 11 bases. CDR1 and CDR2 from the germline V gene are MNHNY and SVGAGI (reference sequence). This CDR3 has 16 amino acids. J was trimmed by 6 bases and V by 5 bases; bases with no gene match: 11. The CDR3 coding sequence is TGTGCCAGCAGTGCGGACAGGGGGCGCGGTTACTCTGAAGCTTTCTTT. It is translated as CASSADRGRGYSEAFF.

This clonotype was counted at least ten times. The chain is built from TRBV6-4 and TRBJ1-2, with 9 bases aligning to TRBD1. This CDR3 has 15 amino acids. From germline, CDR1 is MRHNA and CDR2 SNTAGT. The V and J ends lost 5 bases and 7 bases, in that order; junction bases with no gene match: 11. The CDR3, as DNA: TGTGCCAGCAGTCCCTCACCCGGGACAGGGTCTGGCTACACCTTC. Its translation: CASSPSPGTGSGYTF.

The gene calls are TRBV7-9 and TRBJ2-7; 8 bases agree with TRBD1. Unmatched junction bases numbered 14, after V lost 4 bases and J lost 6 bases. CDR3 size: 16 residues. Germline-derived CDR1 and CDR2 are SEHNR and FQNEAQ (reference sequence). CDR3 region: CASSWGVRDRRSEQYF. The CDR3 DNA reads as TGTGCCAGCAGCTGGGGGGTCCGGGACAGGAGGAGCGAGCAGTACTTC.

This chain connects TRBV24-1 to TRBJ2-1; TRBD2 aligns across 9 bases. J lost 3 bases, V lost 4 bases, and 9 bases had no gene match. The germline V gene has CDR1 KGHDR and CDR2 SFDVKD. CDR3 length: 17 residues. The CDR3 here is CATSDPNSGSVYNEQFF. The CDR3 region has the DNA TGTGCCACCAGTGACCCCAATAGCGGGAGTGTCTACAATGAGCAGTTCTTC.

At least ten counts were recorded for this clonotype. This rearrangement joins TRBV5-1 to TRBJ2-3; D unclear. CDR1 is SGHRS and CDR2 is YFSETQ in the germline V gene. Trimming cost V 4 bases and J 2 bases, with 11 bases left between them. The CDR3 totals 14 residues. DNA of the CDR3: TGCGCCAGCAGCCTAAGGGAACTCACAGATACGCAGTATTTT. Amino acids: CASSLRELTDTQYF. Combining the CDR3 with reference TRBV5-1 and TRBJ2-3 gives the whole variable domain KAGVTQTPRYLIKTRGQQVTLSCSPISGHRSVSWYQQTPGQGLQFLFEYFSETQRNKGNFPGRFSGRQFSNSRSEMNVSTLELGDSALYLCASSLRELTDTQYFGPGTRLTVL.